The subject of this entry is one T cell receptor (beta chain). The antigen it recognizes is unknown. There are no base qualities to consult, and no much larger clone falls within one base. This sample stems from a study of cytomegalovirus exposure and HLA in healthy donors (dated by TCRdb to 2016 to 2017). In terms of the full investigation: According to an earlier analysis of a few hundred of the donors, about 179 million T cells yielded some 120 million unique TCR beta sequences and more than 250 Gb of sequence data. Roughly 300 gigabases of sequencing data and around 90 million unique TCR sequences made up an early release that covered approximately 650 HLA-typed donors. The genetic ancestry cluster associated with self-reported Caucasian donors included 81% of the roughly 400 genotyped donors. The study was designed to test whether signatures of past pathogen exposure could be identified by cataloging public T cell receptors. Using immunosequencing, the study profiled T cell repertoires from 666 subjects and related those repertoires to cytomegalovirus serostatus. In addition to the first cohort of roughly 670 subjects, a separate validation cohort of some 120 different subjects was used. High-throughput TCR immunosequencing, statistical association of individual TCRs with disease status, and machine learning were combined to predict cytomegalovirus infection status. A later analysis re-examined previously published TCR beta repertoires from 600 to 700 donors and added high-resolution HLA genotyping to investigate patterns of TCR occurrence. Rather than drawing on any new phenotypic data, the later analysis identified candidate immune exposures from TCR beta sequences and the way those sequences occurred across donors. An earlier analysis of 587 of the donors used high-throughput TCR beta sequencing to judge whether each TCR beta V gene segment behaved as functional or pseudogenic. Alongside the repertoire data, information on donor age, sex, ethnicity and CMV serostatus was compiled. In a later genetic analysis, genome-wide SNP genotypes for about 65% of the roughly 670 donors were used, and that subset was treated as a discovery cohort. All discovery cohort repertoires had been generated on a single sequencing platform. HLA typing covered class I and class II loci at four-digit resolution. The number of typed donors differed by locus: roughly 620-630 for A, B, C, DRB1 and DQB1; 500 to 550 for DQA1; approximately 600 for DPA1; and some 450 for DPB1. Because of strong linkage in the cohort, roughly five DR-DQ haplotypes were treated as single units for association and clustering. Among several hundred genotyped donors of the cohort, an average of approximately 200,000 unique TCR beta nucleotide sequences was sequenced per donor, of which about 18% were non-productive. Study-wide findings and limitations: The classifier was reported to diagnose cytomegalovirus status with high specificity and sensitivity in both the original cohort and the validation cohort. While some public TCRs were present in many individuals, most TCR sequences turned up only very rarely across donors. In vitro tests confirmed that three of the cytomegalovirus-associated TCR beta chains recognize cytomegalovirus antigens. The sequencing pipeline was judged likely to have produced a cluster of highly shared sequence variants as a technical artifact. Because the 87-base-pair reads could not distinguish some IMGT-functional V segments, including TRBV6-2 and TRBV6-3, those segments were excluded. The authors suggested that the approach could potentially be extended to other disease states and immunological phenotypes. According to a later analysis, TCR association rates differed among HLA loci, with DRB1 alleles showing the most associated TCRs and HLA-C alleles showing the fewest. A further reported finding was that TCR beta sequences accurately predicted the HLA-A and HLA-B alleles for most subjects in the first cohort. In an earlier analysis of about 600 of the donors, most TCR beta V segments appeared in productive rearrangements about 87% or about 30% of the time, broadly matching IMGT annotations. Because HLA typing was missing for some donors at each locus, association tests included only the typed subset. CMV serostatus was the only immune exposure information available for the cohort. The study gave a list of about 170 TCR beta chains associated with cytomegalovirus. An association between a missense DCLRE1C variant and V-gene and J-gene trimming of TCR beta chains was found in a later genetic analysis and replicated in an independent cohort. In this cohort, only TCR beta chains were sequenced, and detectable features were limited by the absence of alpha or paired-chain data. In a later genetic analysis, fewer N-insertions in productive TCRs were reported among donors in an Asian-associated ancestry cluster than the approximately 670-donor mean. A later analysis associated 17,000 or so TCR beta sequences with specific HLA alleles at a false discovery rate of 0.05. Presence/absence analyses assumed roughly uniform sequencing depth across donors, an assumption that may not hold. Linkage disequilibrium might explain the correlated functional status among segregating V segments, but an unknown experimental factor could not be excluded. A later analysis found that most CMV-associated TCR beta chains appeared HLA-restricted, with HLA associations seemingly driven largely by CMV exposure. Assigning TCR associations to individual alleles was difficult when HLA alleles, especially DR and DQ, strongly co-occurred. In a later analysis, HLA-associated TCR beta chains showed more clonal expansion and lower generation probabilities than non-associated chains that were equally common. Several of the top co-occurrence clusters appeared to be linked to parvovirus B19, influenza, CMV and Epstein-Barr virus, according to a later analysis. Some 16 rarely observed V segments, including chromosome 9 orphons, were excluded from the earlier analysis of several hundred of the donors because counts were too low.

The cohort was made up of approximately 700 healthy bone marrow donors. At the time of sampling, every cohort member was nominally healthy, though immune exposures that went unrecorded were likely present. The donor was CMV seronegative and was included in the group of under 450 seronegative cohort members. Each donor provided a peripheral blood sample, and peripheral blood mononuclear cells were used for TCR beta sequencing. Genomic DNA extraction from the blood cell samples was performed with the Qiagen DNeasy Blood Extraction Kit. Library creation used the immunoSEQ multiplex PCR assay. The multiplex PCR relied on a mix of 60 forward primers for TCR Vbeta segments and 13 reverse primers for TCR Jbeta segments. Amplification of the CDR3 region of rearranged TCR beta genes was performed with a multiplex PCR assay on genomic DNA. On the Illumina HiSeq System, the amplified TCR beta libraries were sequenced as 87-base-pair reads. The study's processing was this. A later analysis tallied 70 million to 100 million unique TCR beta chains across the 666 repertoires, and around 9.9 million of those chains were shared by two or more donors. Raw reads were error-corrected and collapsed into unique sequences with a nearest-neighbor algorithm that merged closely related sequences to remove PCR and sequencing errors. CDR3 sequences were aligned to IMGT reference sequences to assign V, D and J gene segments. Each retained sequence needed at least a six-nucleotide match to both a V gene segment and a J gene segment. A rearrangement counted as productive if the CDR3 had no stop codons and remained in frame with V and J, and every other rearrangement counted as non-productive. CDR3 was defined by IMGT convention, running from the second conserved V-encoded cysteine to the conserved J-encoded phenylalanine. Sequences without an unambiguous match to a single V gene segment were excluded from the earlier analysis of about 600 of the donors. In an earlier analysis of approximately 550 of the donors, V segments were called functional above 56.7% productive rearrangements and were called segregating when the between-donor standard deviation exceeded 5%. A statistical classification framework was built to diagnose cytomegalovirus status from the catalog of TCR beta chain sequences. In a later analysis, TCR nucleotide sequences were compared against IMGT/GENE-DB human TR gene sequences so that V and J genes could be assigned. Using the TCRdist pipeline, a later analysis assigned CDR3 sequences along with most-parsimonious VDJ recombination scenarios. A later analysis defined each TCR beta chain by its CDR3 amino acid sequence plus V-gene family, and excluded reads lacking a unique V-gene family. As a way to deal with suspected cross-contamination and a sequencing artifact, a later analysis dropped approximately 590 nucleotide sequences that were highly shared and had low generation probability. For each public chain, a later analysis derived a clonal expansion index from normalized ranks of inferred template counts within each repertoire. A later analysis computed generation probabilities with a VDJ recombination model fitted to out-of-frame rearrangements, and checked the results against IGoR. A later analysis scored TCR-TCR, TCR-HLA and TCR-CMV co-occurrence with hypergeometric tests, applying a repertoire-size bias correction to TCR pairs. In a later analysis, false discovery rates were estimated by permuting HLA or CMV assignments 20 times. In a later analysis, co-occurring TCRs were grouped using DBSCAN, and TCRdist sequence similarity was added for clustering within HLA-allele-positive subsets. Repertoires with fewer than 30,000 or more than 120,000 public chains, plus five repertoires with anomalous nucleotide sharing, were excluded from co-occurrence clustering. TCRdb mirrors the immuneACCESS table, restricted to in-frame sequences. Some clones are absent from its copies; in checked studies, under half trace to an unresolved V gene, and the reason for the others is unknown. D and trimming were read from the DNA, whereas the V and J calls and clone size are those reported in that table. Present in this sample are roughly 99,000 clones, approximately 81% of which were seen just once. The ten biggest clones cover more than 2% of the sample.

The CDR3 contains 18 residues, cysteine and phenylalanine counted. The CDR3 DNA has 54 bases and is translated from base 1. The germline V gene gives CDR1 as SNHLY and CDR2 as FYNNEI. V sheds 7 bases and J sheds 0 bases, leaving 22 bases between their ends. The rearrangement joined TRBV2 to TRBJ2-1; TRBD2 is perhaps the D gene, given 7 matching bases. The clonotype originates from a young man in good health and CMV-seronegative. Sequenced sample: PBMCs. The CDR3 protein is CASTVPPGGPFSYNEQFF. The nucleotide sequence reads TGTGCCAGCACCGTACCCCCCGGGGGGCCCTTCTCCTACAATGAGCAGTTCTTC.